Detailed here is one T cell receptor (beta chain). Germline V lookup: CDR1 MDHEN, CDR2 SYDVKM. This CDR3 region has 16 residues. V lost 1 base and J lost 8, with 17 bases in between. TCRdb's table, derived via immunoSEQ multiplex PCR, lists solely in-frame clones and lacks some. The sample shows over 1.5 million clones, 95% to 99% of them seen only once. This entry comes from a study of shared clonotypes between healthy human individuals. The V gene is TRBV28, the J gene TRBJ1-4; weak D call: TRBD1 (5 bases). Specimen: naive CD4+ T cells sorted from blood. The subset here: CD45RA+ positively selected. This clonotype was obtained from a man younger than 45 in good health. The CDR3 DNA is TGTGCCAGCAGTTTATCCTTGGGGACGGGGGGAGAAAAACTGTTTTTT. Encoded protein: CASSLSLGTGGEKLFF.